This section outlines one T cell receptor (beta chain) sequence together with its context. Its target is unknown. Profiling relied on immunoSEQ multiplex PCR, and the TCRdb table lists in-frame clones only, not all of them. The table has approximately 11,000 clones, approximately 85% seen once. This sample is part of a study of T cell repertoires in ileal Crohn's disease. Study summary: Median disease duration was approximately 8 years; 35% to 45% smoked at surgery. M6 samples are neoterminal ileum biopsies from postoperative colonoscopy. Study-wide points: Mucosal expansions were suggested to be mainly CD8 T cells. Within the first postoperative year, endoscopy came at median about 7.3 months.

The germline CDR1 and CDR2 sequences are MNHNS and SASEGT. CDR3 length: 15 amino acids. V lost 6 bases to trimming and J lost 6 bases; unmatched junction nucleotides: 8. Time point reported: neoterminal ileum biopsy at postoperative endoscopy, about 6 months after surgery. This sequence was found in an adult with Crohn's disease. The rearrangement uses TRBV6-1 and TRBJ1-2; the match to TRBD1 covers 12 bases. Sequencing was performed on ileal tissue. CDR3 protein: CASSRWDRGRDGYTF. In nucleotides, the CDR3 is TGTGCCAGCAGCCGTTGGGACAGGGGGCGAGATGGCTACACCTTC.